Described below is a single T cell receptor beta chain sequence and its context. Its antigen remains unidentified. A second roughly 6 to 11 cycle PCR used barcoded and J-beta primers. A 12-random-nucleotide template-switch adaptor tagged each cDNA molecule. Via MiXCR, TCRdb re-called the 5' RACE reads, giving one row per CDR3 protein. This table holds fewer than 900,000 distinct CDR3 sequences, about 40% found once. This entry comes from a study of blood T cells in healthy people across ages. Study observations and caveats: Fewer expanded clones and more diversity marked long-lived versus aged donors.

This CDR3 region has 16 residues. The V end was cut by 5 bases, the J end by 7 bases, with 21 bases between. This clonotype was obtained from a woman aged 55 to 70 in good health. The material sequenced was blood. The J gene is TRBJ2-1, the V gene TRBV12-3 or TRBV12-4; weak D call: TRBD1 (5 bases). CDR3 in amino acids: CASSPRIPDKYNEQFF. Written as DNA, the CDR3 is TGTGCCAGCAGTCCCCGCATCCCGGACAAGTATAATGAGCAGTTCTTC.